A single sample gave rise to the 6 T cell receptor beta chains below, sequenced in a study of regulatory T cells in long-lasting Graves disease. Sample time point: newly diagnosed GD, antithyroid drugs for less than 3 months. The TCR library was prepared using RNA isolated from PBMCs. Assembly of TCR beta libraries relied on iRepertoire HTBI primers together with Arm-PCR of CDR3 regions. TCRdb reanalysed the multiplex PCR reads using MiXCR and keeps one entry per CDR3 protein. This sample has 300,000 to 400,000 distinct CDR3 sequences, with about 16% found just once. The material sequenced was peripheral blood mononuclear cells (PBMCs), taken at new diagnosis, from a patient treated with antithyroid drugs. The receptors come from a female donor with Graves disease.

The sample holds many counts of this clonotype. This chain connects TRBV2 to TRBJ2-1; the D gene is possibly TRBD2 (7 bases). Germline CDR1 reads SNHLY; CDR2 reads FYNNEI. The CDR3 is 17 amino acids. Between the trimmed V and J ends, which lost 4 bases and 0 bases, there was a span of 16 bases. The DNA of the CDR3 is TGTGCCAGCAGTGGAAGGGGGGGGGGTAGCTCCTACAATGAGCAGTTCTTC. It codes for CASSGRGGGSSYNEQFF.

This clonotype appeared many times. Just one base apart from a much larger clone, this may be a read error. CDR3 nucleotide sequence: TGTGCCAGCAGGGAGGTCGGGACAGGACACACTGAAGCTTTCTTT. Translated, it gives CASREVGTGHTEAFF. V gene TRBV12-3 or TRBV12-4 combines with J gene TRBJ1-1, with 8 bases lining up with TRBD1. The CDR3 length is 15 residues. The V and J ends lost 6 bases and 3 bases, in that order; junction bases with no gene match: 9.

The table lists this clonotype with many counts. This chain joins TRBV7-9 and TRBJ1-1; a weak D match, TRBD1 (5 bases). The CDR3 has 13 residues. Germline CDR1 is SEHNR and CDR2 is FQNEAQ (reference sequence). The V end was cut by 8 bases, the J end by 3 bases, with 13 bases between. This chain's CDR3 is CASGDRSYTEAFF. The CDR3 DNA reads TGTGCCAGCGGGGACCGCTCTTACACTGAAGCTTTCTTT.

The sample holds many counts of this clonotype. The chain links TRBV11-2 to TRBJ2-5; 11 bases line up with TRBD1. Germline lookup yields CDR1 SGHAT and CDR2 FQNNGV. With V trimmed by 3 bases and J by 5 bases, 5 bases remained unmatched. The CDR3 consists of 15 residues. CDR3 DNA sequence: TGTGCCAGCAGCTTGGTGGACAGGGGGCGGGAGACCCAGTACTTC. As protein: CASSLVDRGRETQYF.

The CDR3 nucleotides are TGTGCCAGCAGTAGACAGGGGCACTCCTACGAGCAGTACTTC. It yields the protein CASSRQGHSYEQYF. The J gene is TRBJ2-7, the V gene TRBV2; TRBD1 matches 8 bases. With 5 bases clipped from V and 0 bases from J, the junction kept 3 bases outside the gene matches. The CDR3 spans 14 residues. Germline values: CDR1 SNHLY, CDR2 FYNNEI. The full variable domain, in which reference TRBV2 and TRBJ2-7 provide the parts outside the CDR3, is EPEVTQTPSHQVTQMGQEVILRCVPISNHLYFYWYRQILGQKVEFLVSFYNNEISEKSEIFDDQFSVERPDGSNFTLKIRSTKLEDSAMYFCASSRQGHSYEQYFGPGTRLTVT.

This clonotype was observed at least ten times. The chain combines TRBV11-1 with TRBJ2-7; TRBD2 matches at 10 bases. This CDR3 contains 15 residues. Germline V CDR1 and CDR2: SGHAT, FQDESV (reference sequence). J gave up 2 bases and V 6 bases, and 7 bases lay outside the gene matches. The CDR3 is CASRPRTSGTYEQYF. The CDR3 region has the DNA TGTGCCAGCAGACCCAGGACTAGCGGTACCTACGAGCAGTACTTC.